This T cell receptor beta chain was found in a study of blood T cell repertoires in COVID-19. The table came from immunoSEQ multiplex PCR; TCRdb's copy has only in-frame clones and leaves some out. Of around 58,000 clones listed, 88% are singletons. This CDR3 comprises 14 residues. Trimming cost V 3 bases and J 3 bases, with 9 bases left between them. Germline CDR1 SEHNR, CDR2 FQNEAQ (reference sequence). Input material: peripheral blood. The chain has TRBV7-9 and TRBJ1-5; the D is unclear. This clonotype was sampled from a human donor in a cohort sampled during active COVID-19. The CDR3 DNA is TGTGCCAGCAGCTTCGGTGGGCACAATCAGCCCCAGCATTTT. It codes for CASSFGGHNQPQHF.